The 9 T cell receptor beta chains in this list originate from one sample, sequenced in a study of shared clonotypes between healthy human individuals. Here immunoSEQ multiplex PCR was the method, and the copy in TCRdb shows in-frame clones only, minus some. Of hundreds of thousands of clones detected, just over 75% appear once; the ten largest clones hold about 11%. The sequenced sample consisted of PBMCs. The receptors here all came from a woman aged 40 to 55 in good health. Some clones in this sample may be carry-over from other donors' samples.

The genes are TRBV19 and TRBJ2-5; TRBD2 matches 8 bases. This CDR3 is built from 14 residues. V gave up 4 bases and J gave up 4 bases; unmatched junction bases: 5. Germline CDR1 and CDR2: LNHDA and SQIVND (reference sequence). CDR3 sequence reads: CASSTGLARETQYF. CDR3 DNA sequence: TGTGCCAGTAGTACCGGACTAGCCCGAGAGACCCAGTACTTC.

The chain links TRBV7-2 to TRBJ2-5, with a tentative D call TRBD2 (6 bases). This CDR3 has 16 residues. Trimming cost V 4 bases and J 2 bases, with 17 bases left between them. Germline V gives CDR1 SGHTA, CDR2 FQGNSA. The CDR3 reads CASSSRTGTYQETQYF. The CDR3 nucleotides are TGTGCCAGCAGCTCCCGAACCGGGACTTATCAAGAGACCCAGTACTTC.

The genes are TRBV7-9 and TRBJ1-2; D is perhaps TRBD1 (5 bases). CDR3 length equals 14 residues. CDR1 SEHNR and CDR2 FQNEAQ come from the germline V gene (reference sequence). Trimming pared 5 bases from V and 4 bases from J, leaving 14 bases between. CDR3 in DNA: TGTGCCAGCAGCCAAAATGTGGGGGGCTATGGCTACACCTTC. Its translation is CASSQNVGGYGYTF.

This rearrangement joins TRBV28 to TRBJ2-7, with a tentative D call TRBD1 (6 bases). In germline, CDR1 is MDHEN, CDR2 SYDVKM. The CDR3 totals 15 residues. With 5 bases removed from V and 0 bases from J, the gap between germline ends came to 14 bases. This CDR3 reads CASSPGGQTSYEQYF. CDR3 sequence (DNA): TGTGCCAGCAGTCCCGGAGGACAGACCTCCTACGAGCAGTACTTC.

The CDR3 reads CASSLGGLETQYF. CDR3 in DNA: TGTGCCAGCAGCCTCGGGGGGCTAGAGACCCAGTACTTC. V gene TRBV6-6 combines with J gene TRBJ2-5; D is possibly TRBD2 (7 bases). Per the germline V gene, CDR1 is MNHNY and CDR2 is SVGAGI (reference sequence). The CDR3 consists of 13 residues. Trimming took off 6 bases at V and 4 bases at J, with 12 bases between the two ends.

This rearrangement joins TRBV13 to TRBJ2-1; 7 nucleotides match TRBD2. This CDR3 region has 15 residues. Germline V lookup: CDR1 PRHDT, CDR2 FYEKMQ (reference sequence). The trim removed 5 bases at V and 5 bases at J, leaving 9 bases unmatched. The CDR3 region is CASSPPPGGNNEQFF. As DNA, the CDR3 is TGTGCCAGCAGCCCCCCCCCGGGAGGTAACAATGAGCAGTTCTTC.

There are a few counts of this clone. This chain joins TRBV28 and TRBJ2-2; 7 positions agree with TRBD2. The germline gives CDR1 MDHEN, CDR2 SYDVKM. V shed 3 bases, J shed 6 bases, and the junction held 7 bases outside the gene matches. This CDR3 contains 15 residues. The CDR3 sequence: CASSFLREASGELFF. The CDR3 DNA sequence: TGTGCCAGCAGTTTCCTACGGGAGGCGTCCGGGGAGCTGTTTTTT.

The rearrangement uses TRBV6-6 and TRBJ2-7; 9 nucleotides match TRBD1. Trimming removed 9 bases from V and 5 bases from J; junction bases left unmatched: 11. From germline, CDR1 is MNHNY and CDR2 SVGAGI (reference sequence). The CDR3 covers 14 residues. The CDR3 coding sequence is TGTGCCAGTAATTTGGGACAGGGTTTCGACGAGCAGTACTTC. Protein: CASNLGQGFDEQYF.

J is TRBJ2-3 and V is TRBV10-2; perhaps TRBD2 as D (6 bases). The CDR3 consists of 15 residues. Trimming removed 4 bases at V and 0 bases at J, with 11 bases between. The germline CDR1 and CDR2 sequences are WSHSY and SAAADI. CDR3 residues: CASSAVADSTDTQYF. In DNA form, the CDR3 reads TGCGCCAGCAGTGCAGTAGCGGATAGCACAGATACGCAGTATTTT.